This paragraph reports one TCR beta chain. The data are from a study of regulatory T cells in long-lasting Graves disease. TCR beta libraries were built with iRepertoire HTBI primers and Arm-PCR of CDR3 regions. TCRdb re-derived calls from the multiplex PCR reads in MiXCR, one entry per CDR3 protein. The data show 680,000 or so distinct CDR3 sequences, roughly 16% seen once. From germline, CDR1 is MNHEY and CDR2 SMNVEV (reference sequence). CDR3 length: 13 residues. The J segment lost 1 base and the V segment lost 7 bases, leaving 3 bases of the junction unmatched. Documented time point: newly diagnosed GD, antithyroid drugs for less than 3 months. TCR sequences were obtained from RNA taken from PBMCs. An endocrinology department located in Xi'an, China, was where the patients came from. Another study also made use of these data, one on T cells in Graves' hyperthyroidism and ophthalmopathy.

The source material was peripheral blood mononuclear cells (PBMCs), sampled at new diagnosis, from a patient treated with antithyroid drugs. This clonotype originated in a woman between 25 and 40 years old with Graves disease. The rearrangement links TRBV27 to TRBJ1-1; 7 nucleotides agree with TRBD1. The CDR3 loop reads CASTDRENTEAFF. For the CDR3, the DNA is TGTGCCAGCACCGACAGGGAGAACACTGAAGCTTTCTTT.